The 4 T cell receptor beta chains listed next were all sequenced from one sample in a study of T cell responses to AZD1222 COVID-19 vaccine. The table came from immunoSEQ multiplex PCR; TCRdb's copy has only in-frame clones and leaves some out. This repertoire shows 150,000 to 200,000 clones, approximately 90% found once; its top ten account for around 1.6%. Source: peripheral blood, taken 28 days after the second AZD1222 dose. The receptors come from an adult who received the AZD1222 COVID-19 vaccine.

The genes are TRBV6-5 and TRBJ2-7; TRBD1 aligns across 10 bases. Germline CDR1 and CDR2: MNHEY and SVGAGI. Trimming removed 6 bases from V and 3 bases from J; junction bases left unmatched: 8. The CDR3 has 15 residues. The CDR3 nucleotides are TGTGCCAGCAGAGACAGGACAGGGGGACTCTACGAGCAGTACTTC. Protein sequence: CASRDRTGGLYEQYF.

V gene TRBV12-3 or TRBV12-4 combines with J gene TRBJ1-1, with a possible D match to TRBD1 (5 bases). The CDR3 is made up of 12 amino acids. V lost 3 bases, J lost 11 bases, and 13 bases lay in between. Here the CDR3 DNA reads TGTGCCAGCAGTTTCTCGGCAAGGGACGCTTTCTTT. Amino acid sequence: CASSFSARDAFF.

This chain joins TRBV2 and TRBJ2-7; perhaps TRBD1 as D (5 bases). Germline V gene lookup returns CDR1 SNHLY and CDR2 FYNNEI. V lost 5 bases, J lost 0 bases, and 11 bases lay in between. The CDR3 consists of 14 residues. The CDR3: CASSNQGFSYEQYF. Written as DNA, the CDR3 is TGTGCCAGCAGTAATCAGGGATTCTCCTACGAGCAGTACTTC.

A note on this clone: This sample includes further DNA sequences coding for the same CDR3. This chain uses TRBV7-9 with TRBJ1-5; D is ambiguous. Germline V CDR1 and CDR2: SEHNR, FQNEAQ (reference sequence). The CDR3 covers 14 residues. V was cut by 1 base and J by 0 bases, with 4 bases left in between. CDR3 amino acids: CASSLEYSNQPQHF. In nucleotides, the CDR3 is TGTGCCAGCAGCTTAGAGTATAGCAATCAGCCCCAGCATTTT. Together with reference TRBV7-9 and TRBJ1-5, the CDR3 gives the full variable domain: DTGVSQNPRHKITKRGQNVTFRCDPISEHNRLYWYRQTLGQGPEFLTYFQNEAQLEKSRLLSDRFSAERPKGSFSTLEIQRTEQGDSAMYLCASSLEYSNQPQHFGDGTRLSIL.